This T cell receptor (beta chain) was observed in a study of blood T cell repertoires in COVID-19. Study details: Acute and convalescent COVID-19 samples came from the United States, Italy and Spain. PBMCs, B-cell-depleted T cells, or T cells provided the cDNA or gDNA that made up the material.

Germline assignment: CDR1 SGHNT and CDR2 YYREEE (reference sequence). Trimming shortened V by 2 bases and J by 2 bases, and 4 bases separated the two germline ends. There are 12 residues in the CDR3. Per the original data handling: Scientists estimated how many nucleated cells there were by amplifying reference gene primers. TCRdb's copy holds only in-frame clones and misses some; the assay was immunoSEQ multiplex PCR. The V and J calls and clone size were taken over from that table, and D and trimming were inferred from the DNA. The sample lists just over 250,000 clones; around nine tenths were seen once.

This clonotype originated in a man aged 40-49 years who had recovered from COVID-19. Sample: peripheral blood. V is TRBV5-4 and J is TRBJ1-1; D is undetermined. The CDR3, as DNA: TGTGCCAGCAGCTTCCTAAACACTGAAGCTTTCTTT. It is translated as CASSFLNTEAFF.